The 9 T cell receptor beta chains below all came from one sample that was sequenced in a study of OX40 agonist ivuxolimab in advanced cancers. Libraries came from the immunoSEQ multiplex PCR assay. The table comes from immuneACCESS by way of TCRdb, which keeps in-frame sequences with V and J called. Part of the clones is missing from these tables; in studies checked, under half for an unresolved V gene and the rest for unknown reasons. The sample table lists some 97,000 clones, about 91% of them with a count of one. The ten largest clones add up to about 0.49% of the sample. The sequences come from CD4+ or CD8+ T cells sorted from blood, collected in a trial of the OX40 agonist ivuxolimab. These receptors were obtained from an adult with an advanced solid tumor such as melanoma, head and neck, liver or kidney cancer.

The chain has TRBV30 and TRBJ2-7; 7 bases align to TRBD1. Germline CDR1 is GTSNPN and CDR2 is SVGIG (reference sequence). This CDR3 region has 14 residues. J was trimmed by 4 bases and V by 0 bases; bases with no gene match: 6. In nucleotides, the CDR3 is TGTGCCTGGAGTGTAGTAGGGGGCGGGTACGAGCAGTACTTC. Translated, it gives CAWSVVGGGYEQYF.

The chain combines TRBV7-2 with TRBJ2-7, with D perhaps matching TRBD2 (6 bases). CDR1 and CDR2 (germline): SGHTA, FQGNSA. Deletions cut 1 base from V and 2 bases from J, with 9 bases between. This CDR3 has 14 amino acids. In nucleotides, the CDR3 is TGTGCCAGCAGCTTAGGATGGACTACCTACGAGCAGTACTTC. Its translation: CASSLGWTTYEQYF.

The rearrangement uses TRBV28 and TRBJ1-1; tentative D call: TRBD1 (5 bases). Trimming removed 5 bases from V and 3 bases from J, with 19 bases in between. The CDR3 loop spans 16 amino acids. The germline gives CDR1 MDHEN, CDR2 SYDVKM. The CDR3 region is CASSPGWLLNDTEAFF. DNA of the CDR3: TGTGCCAGCAGTCCAGGGTGGCTGTTGAATGACACTGAAGCTTTCTTT. The variable domain in full, with the rest retrieved from reference TRBV28 and TRBJ1-1, is DVKVTQSSRYLVKRTGEKVFLECVQDMDHENMFWYRQDPGLGLRLIYFSYDVKMKEKGDIPEGYSVSREKKERFSLILESASTNQTSMYLCASSPGWLLNDTEAFFGQGTRLTVV.

The chain recombines TRBV5-1 with TRBJ1-2; 9 nucleotides align to TRBD1. Germline V gene sequence: CDR1 SGHRS, CDR2 YFSETQ. The V gene end was trimmed by 0 bases and the J gene end by 8 bases; junction bases not matched to a gene: 5. The CDR3 is 14 amino acids. CDR3 in amino acids: CASSLVDRGDGYTF. The CDR3 bases are TGCGCCAGCAGCTTGGTGGACAGGGGAGACGGCTACACCTTC.

Points on this clone: One end of the junction does not line up with germline, which may come from a read error. This chain joins TRBV7-2 and TRBJ2-2, with 9 bases identical to TRBD1. The CDR3 contains 15 residues. Germline V CDR1 and CDR2: SGHTA, FQGNSA. CDR3 residues: CASSLQGAKTGELFF. In DNA, the CDR3 is TGTGCCAGCAGTCTACAGGGGGCGAAGACCGGGGAGCTGTTTTTT.

V is TRBV5-1 and J is TRBJ2-6; D is uncertain. The ends were cut back, 0 bases at V and 0 bases at J, with 4 bases in the middle. CDR1 is SGHRS and CDR2 is YFSETQ in the germline V gene. The CDR3 spans 15 residues. The CDR3 region is CASSLAVSGANVLTF. The CDR3 nucleotides are TGCGCCAGCAGCTTGGCCGTCTCTGGGGCCAACGTCCTGACTTTC.

This chain links TRBV14 with TRBJ1-1; weak D call: TRBD1 (6 bases). The germline gives CDR1 SGHDN, CDR2 FVKESK. Trimming took 0 bases from V and 4 from J, leaving 12 bases between them. CDR3 length: 15 residues. The CDR3 region is CASSQDIVRGTEAFF. The CDR3 bases are TGTGCCAGCAGCCAAGATATAGTCAGGGGCACTGAAGCTTTCTTT. The complete variable domain, with remaining parts taken from reference TRBV14 and TRBJ1-1, reads EAGVTQFPSHSVIEKGQTVTLRCDPISGHDNLYWYRRVMGKEIKFLLHFVKESKQDESGMPNNRFLAERTGGTYSTLKVQPAELEDSGVYFCASSQDIVRGTEAFFGQGTRLTVV.

The rearrangement uses TRBV7-2 and TRBJ2-2, with 14 bases lining up with TRBD2. J lost 8 bases, V lost 6 bases, and 5 bases had no gene match. Per the germline V gene, CDR1 is SGHTA and CDR2 is FQGNSA. The CDR3 has 15 residues. The CDR3, as DNA: TGTGCCAGCAGGCGGGGACTAGCGGGGGTTGGGGAGCTGTTTTTT. It specifies CASRRGLAGVGELFF.

The J gene is TRBJ1-2, the V gene TRBV28, with TRBD1 identical over 12 bases. From germline, CDR1 is MDHEN and CDR2 SYDVKM. V shed 6 bases, J shed 7 bases, and the junction held 9 bases outside the gene matches. The CDR3 loop spans 15 amino acids. The CDR3 DNA reads as TGTGCCAGCAGGTCTACGGGGACAGGGGGCGTTGGCTACACCTTC. Amino acids: CASRSTGTGGVGYTF.